The T cell receptor beta chain under discussion was sequenced for a study of cytomegalovirus exposure and HLA in healthy donors (dated by TCRdb to the late 2010s). Turning to the overall study: A later analysis indicated that the roughly 120 validation repertoires were generated on the platform also employed for the roughly 720 repertoires of the first cohort. The study aimed to test whether cataloging public T cell receptors could reveal signatures of past pathogen exposure. A separate validation cohort of roughly 130 different subjects was used in addition to the roughly 720-subject first cohort. To predict cytomegalovirus infection status, the study brought together high-throughput TCR immunosequencing, statistical association of individual TCRs with disease status, and machine learning.

The donors belonged to the validation cohort of over a hundred subjects, which was separate from the approximately 700-subject first cohort. Study-wide conclusions, independent of this receptor: A later analysis found that TCRs clustered in the first cohort also tended to co-occur in the 120 or so validation repertoires, with just under 95% of cluster scores above 0. A few of the identified cytomegalovirus-associated TCR beta chains were confirmed in vitro to be specific for cytomegalovirus antigens. In the study, some 180 TCR beta chains were listed as associated with cytomegalovirus. The classifier was reported to diagnose cytomegalovirus status with high specificity and sensitivity in both the original cohort and the validation cohort. Most TCR sequences were observed very rarely across donors, whereas some public TCRs were present in many individuals. A later analysis lacked HLA typing for the validation cohort, so it scored co-occurrence in that cohort across all 110 or so repertoires. The authors suggested that the approach could potentially be extended to other disease states and immunological phenotypes.

Library method: the immunoSEQ multiplex PCR assay. Concerning the study's data processing: A statistical classification framework was built to diagnose cytomegalovirus status from the catalog of TCR beta chain sequences. TCRdb took over this immuneACCESS table, retaining in-frame rearrangements with V and J assigned. Such tables are incomplete; in checked studies, under half of the missing clones stem from an unresolved V gene, and the remainder is unexplained. Clone size and V and J calls were adopted from that table, with D and trimming inferred from the DNA. The sample contains roughly 120,000 clones, 85% to 95% of them found a single time. Roughly 1.3% of the sample belongs to the ten largest clones. Based on the germline V gene, the CDR1 and CDR2 sequences are MGHRA and YSYEKL. The V and J ends are trimmed by 4 bases and 3 bases, leaving 13 bases between them. From cysteine to phenylalanine, the CDR3 is 14 amino acids long. The only DNA kept is the CDR3, 42 bases in frame from the first base.

A word on this clone: No antigen is known for it. Nothing much larger sits one base from this clone, and base qualities are not available.

Sequenced sample: PBMCs. The sequence joins TRBV4-1 to TRBJ2-7; no confident D gene assignment can be made. This receptor was taken from a woman aged 18-29 years in good health and CMV-seronegative. The nucleotide sequence is given as TGCGCCAGCAGCCCCTTGCCTAAAAGCTACGAGCAGTACTTC. Its translation is CASSPLPKSYEQYF.